This T cell receptor (beta chain) emerged from a study of T-cell reconstitution after alpha-beta-depleted transplantation in children. From germline, CDR1 is SEHNR and CDR2 FQNEAQ (reference sequence). Trimming cost V 7 bases and J 1 base; bases outside gene matches: 7. The CDR3 consists of 15 residues. This clonotype was seen more than once but under ten times. This sample's TCRbeta library carried unique molecular identifier barcodes. TCRdb analysed the PCR reads with MiXCR anew, one entry per CDR3 protein. Found here are about 230,000 distinct CDR3 sequences, roughly a tenth of them singletons; the top ten hold approximately 5.9%.

This chain uses TRBV7-9 with TRBJ1-5; 7 positions match TRBD1. The TCR was taken from a human donor who donated a stem cell graft to a child with acute lymphoblastic leukemia. The specimen was PBMCs from the stem cell graft donor, collected from the stem cell graft. The CDR3 here is CASTEGAWSNQPQHF. The CDR3 nucleotides read TGTGCCAGCACAGAGGGGGCATGGAGCAATCAGCCCCAGCATTTT.